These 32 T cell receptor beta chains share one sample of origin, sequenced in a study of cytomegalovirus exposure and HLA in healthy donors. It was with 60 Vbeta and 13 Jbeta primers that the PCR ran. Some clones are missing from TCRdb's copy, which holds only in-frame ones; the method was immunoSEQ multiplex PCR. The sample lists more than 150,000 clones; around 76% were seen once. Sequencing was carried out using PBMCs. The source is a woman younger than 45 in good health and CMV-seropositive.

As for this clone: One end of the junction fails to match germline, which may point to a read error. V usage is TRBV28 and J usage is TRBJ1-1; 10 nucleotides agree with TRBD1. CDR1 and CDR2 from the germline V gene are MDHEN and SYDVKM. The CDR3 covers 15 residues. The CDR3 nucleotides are TGTGCCAGCAATTTAGTCGACAGGGGGCTCGCTGAAGCTTTCTTT. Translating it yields CASNLVDRGLAEAFF.

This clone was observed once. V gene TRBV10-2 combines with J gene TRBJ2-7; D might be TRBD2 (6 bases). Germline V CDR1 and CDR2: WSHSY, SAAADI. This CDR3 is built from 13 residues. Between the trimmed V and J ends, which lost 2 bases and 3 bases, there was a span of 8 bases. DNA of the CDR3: TGCGCCAGCAGTGAGGCGGGACTCTACGAGCAGTACTTC. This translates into CASSEAGLYEQYF.

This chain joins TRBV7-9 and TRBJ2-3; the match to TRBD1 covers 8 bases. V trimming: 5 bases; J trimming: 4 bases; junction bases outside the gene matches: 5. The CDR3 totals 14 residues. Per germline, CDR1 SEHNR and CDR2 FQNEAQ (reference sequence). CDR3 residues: CASSPGGQADTQYF. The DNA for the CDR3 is TGTGCCAGCAGCCCAGGGGGACAGGCAGATACGCAGTATTTT.

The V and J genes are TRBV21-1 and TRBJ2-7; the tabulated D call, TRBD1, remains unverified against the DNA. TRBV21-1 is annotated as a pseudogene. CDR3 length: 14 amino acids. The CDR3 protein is CASSRRTENDEQYF. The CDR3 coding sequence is TGTGCCAGCAGCAGGCGGACAGAAAACGACGAGCAGTACTTC.

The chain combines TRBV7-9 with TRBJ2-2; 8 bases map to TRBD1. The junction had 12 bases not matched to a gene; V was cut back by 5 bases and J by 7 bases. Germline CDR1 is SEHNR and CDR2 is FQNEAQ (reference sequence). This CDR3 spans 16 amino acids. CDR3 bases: TGTGCCAGCAGCCTCCTCGACAGGGGTGTACGCGGGGAGCTGTTTTTT. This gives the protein CASSLLDRGVRGELFF. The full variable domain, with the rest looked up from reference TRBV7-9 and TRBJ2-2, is DTGVSQNPRHKITKRGQNVTFRCDPISEHNRLYWYRQTLGQGPEFLTYFQNEAQLEKSRLLSDRFSAERPKGSFSTLEIQRTEQGDSAMYLCASSLLDRGVRGELFFGEGSRLTVL.

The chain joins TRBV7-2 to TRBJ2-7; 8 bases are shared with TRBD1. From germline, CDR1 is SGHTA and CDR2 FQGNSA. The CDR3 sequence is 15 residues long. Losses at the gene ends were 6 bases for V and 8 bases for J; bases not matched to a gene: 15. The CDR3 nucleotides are TGTGCCAGCAGTCCCGGACAGGGAACCAGGTACAAGCAGTACTTC. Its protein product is CASSPGQGTRYKQYF.

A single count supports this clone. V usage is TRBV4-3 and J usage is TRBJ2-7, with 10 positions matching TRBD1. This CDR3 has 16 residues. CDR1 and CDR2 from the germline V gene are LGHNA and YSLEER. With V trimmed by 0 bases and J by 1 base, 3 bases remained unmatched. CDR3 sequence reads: CASSQDPGQGSYEQYF. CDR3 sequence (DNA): TGCGCCAGCAGCCAAGATCCGGGACAGGGGTCCTACGAGCAGTACTTC.

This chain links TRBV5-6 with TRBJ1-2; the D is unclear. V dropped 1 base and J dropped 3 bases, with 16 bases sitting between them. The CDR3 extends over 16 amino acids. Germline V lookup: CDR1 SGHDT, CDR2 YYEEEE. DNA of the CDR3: TGTGCCAGCAGCTTGACCGCGGGGAGCGCGGACTATGGCTACACCTTC. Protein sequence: CASSLTAGSADYGYTF. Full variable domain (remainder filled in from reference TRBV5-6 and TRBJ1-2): DAGVTQSPTHLIKTRGQQVTLRCSPKSGHDTVSWYQQALGQGPQFIFQYYEEEERQRGNFPDRFSGHQFPNYSSELNVNALLLGDSALYLCASSLTAGSADYGYTFGSGTRLTVV.

CDR3 nucleotides: TGTGCCAGCAGCCGAAGGGACTCCGGCACAGATACGCAGTATTTT. Its translation: CASSRRDSGTDTQYF. J is TRBJ2-3 and V is TRBV6-6, with D possibly TRBD2 on 6 matching bases. V lost 6 bases to trimming and J lost 1 base, with 14 bases between them. Germline values: CDR1 MNHNY, CDR2 SVGAGI (reference sequence). This CDR3 has 15 amino acids.

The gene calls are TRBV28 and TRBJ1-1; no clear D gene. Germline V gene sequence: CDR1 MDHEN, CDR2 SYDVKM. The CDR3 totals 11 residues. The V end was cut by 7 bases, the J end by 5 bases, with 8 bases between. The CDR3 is CASKRLTEAFF. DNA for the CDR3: TGTGCCAGCAAACGACTGACTGAAGCTTTCTTT.

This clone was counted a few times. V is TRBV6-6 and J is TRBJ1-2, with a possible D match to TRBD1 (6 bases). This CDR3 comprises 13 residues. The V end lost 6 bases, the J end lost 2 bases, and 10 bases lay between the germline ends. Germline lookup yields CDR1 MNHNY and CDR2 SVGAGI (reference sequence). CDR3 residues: CASSLTGNYGYTF. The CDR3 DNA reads TGTGCCAGCAGCCTCACAGGGAACTATGGCTACACCTTC.

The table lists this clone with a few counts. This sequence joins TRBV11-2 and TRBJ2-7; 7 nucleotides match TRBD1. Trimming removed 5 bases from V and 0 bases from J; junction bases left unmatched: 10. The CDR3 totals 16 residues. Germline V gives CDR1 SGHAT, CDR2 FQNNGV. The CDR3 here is CASSDPGTAASYEQYF. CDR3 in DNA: TGTGCCAGCAGCGACCCCGGGACAGCGGCCTCCTACGAGCAGTACTTC.

CDR3 in amino acids: CASSLAKRGAGVEQFF. The CDR3 coding sequence is TGTGCCAGCAGCTTAGCGAAGCGGGGGGCCGGGGTTGAGCAGTTCTTC. The V gene is TRBV7-2, the J gene TRBJ2-1, with 9 bases aligning to TRBD2. The V segment lost 0 bases and the J segment 9 bases; nucleotides outside the gene matches: 9. The CDR3 covers 16 residues. The germline V gene encodes CDR1 SGHTA and CDR2 FQGNSA.

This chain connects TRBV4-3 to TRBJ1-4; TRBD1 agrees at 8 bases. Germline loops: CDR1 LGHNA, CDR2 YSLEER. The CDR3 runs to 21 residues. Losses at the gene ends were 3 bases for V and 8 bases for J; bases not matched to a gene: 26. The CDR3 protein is CASSQQRGGPGQASGGEKLFF. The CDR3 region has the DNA TGCGCCAGCAGCCAGCAAAGAGGAGGGCCGGGACAGGCCAGCGGGGGGGAAAAACTGTTTTTT.

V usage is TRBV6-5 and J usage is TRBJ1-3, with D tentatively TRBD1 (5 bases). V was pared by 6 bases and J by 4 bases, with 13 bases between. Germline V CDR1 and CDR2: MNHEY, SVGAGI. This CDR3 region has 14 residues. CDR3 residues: CASSRGEAGNTIYF. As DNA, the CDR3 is TGTGCCAGCAGCCGAGGGGAGGCAGGAAACACCATATATTTT.

CDR3 DNA: TGTGCCAGCACCGCGGGCACAGATACGCAGTATTTT. Translation gives CASTAGTDTQYF. The V call is TRBV5-6, the J call TRBJ2-3; D not resolved. The CDR3 sequence is 12 residues long. Trimming shortened V by 6 bases and J by 1 base, and 6 bases separated the two germline ends. From germline, CDR1 is SGHDT and CDR2 YYEEEE.

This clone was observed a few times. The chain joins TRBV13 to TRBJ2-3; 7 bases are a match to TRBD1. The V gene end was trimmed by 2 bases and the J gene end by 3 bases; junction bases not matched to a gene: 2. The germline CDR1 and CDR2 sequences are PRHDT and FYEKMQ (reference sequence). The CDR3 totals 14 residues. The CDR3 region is CASSLRGPTDTQYF. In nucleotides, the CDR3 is TGTGCCAGCAGCTTAAGGGGGCCTACAGATACGCAGTATTTT.

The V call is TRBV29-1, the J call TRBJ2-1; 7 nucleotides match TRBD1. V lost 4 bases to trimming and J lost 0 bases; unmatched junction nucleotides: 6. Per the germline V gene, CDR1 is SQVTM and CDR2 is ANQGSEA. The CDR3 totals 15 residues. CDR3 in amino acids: CSVGGRQGSYNEQFF. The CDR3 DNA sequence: TGCAGCGTTGGAGGGCGACAGGGCTCCTACAATGAGCAGTTCTTC.

The DNA for the CDR3 is TGTGCCAGCAGTTGGTCCGCGGCGAACACCGGGGAGCTGTTTTTT. Translated: CASSWSAANTGELFF. The chain joins TRBV27 to TRBJ2-2, with D unresolved. The CDR3 totals 15 residues. V lost 4 bases to trimming and J lost 0 bases, with 9 bases between them. Germline V gives CDR1 MNHEY, CDR2 SMNVEV (reference sequence).

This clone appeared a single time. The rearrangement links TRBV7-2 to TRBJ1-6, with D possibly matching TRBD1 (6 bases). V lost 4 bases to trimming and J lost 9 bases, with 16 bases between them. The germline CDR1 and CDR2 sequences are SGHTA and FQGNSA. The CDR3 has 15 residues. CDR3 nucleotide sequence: TGTGCCAGCAGCTCTCACAGGGATTCGGGTTCACCCCTCCACTTT. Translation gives CASSSHRDSGSPLHF.

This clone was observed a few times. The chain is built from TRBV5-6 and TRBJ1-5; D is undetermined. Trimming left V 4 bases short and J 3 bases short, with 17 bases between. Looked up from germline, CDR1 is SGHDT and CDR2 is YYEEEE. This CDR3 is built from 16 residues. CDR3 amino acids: CASSLRGGVNNQPQHF. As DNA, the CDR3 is TGTGCCAGCAGCCTACGGGGTGGGGTTAACAATCAGCCCCAGCATTTT.

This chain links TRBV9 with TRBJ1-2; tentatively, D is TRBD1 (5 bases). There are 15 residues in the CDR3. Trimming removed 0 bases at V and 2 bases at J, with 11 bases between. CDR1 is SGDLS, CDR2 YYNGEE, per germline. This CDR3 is CASSVGQGPNYGYTF. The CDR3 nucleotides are TGTGCCAGCAGCGTAGGGCAGGGTCCGAACTATGGCTACACCTTC.

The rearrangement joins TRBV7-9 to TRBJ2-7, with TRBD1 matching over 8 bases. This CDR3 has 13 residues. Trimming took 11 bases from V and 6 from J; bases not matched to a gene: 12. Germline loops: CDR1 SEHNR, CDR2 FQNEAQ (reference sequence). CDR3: CAGPGRGRFEQYF. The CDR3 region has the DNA TGTGCCGGACCTGGCAGGGGGCGGTTCGAGCAGTACTTC.

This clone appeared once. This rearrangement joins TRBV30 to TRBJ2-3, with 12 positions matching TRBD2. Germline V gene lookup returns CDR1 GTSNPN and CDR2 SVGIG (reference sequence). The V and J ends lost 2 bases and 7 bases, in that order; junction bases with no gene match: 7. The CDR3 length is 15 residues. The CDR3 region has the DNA TGTGCCTGGAGTCCCTCTAGCGGGGGGGACAATACGCAGTATTTT. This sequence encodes CAWSPSSGGDNTQYF. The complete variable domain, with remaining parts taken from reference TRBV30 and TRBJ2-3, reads SQTIHQWPATLVQPVGSPLSLECTVEGTSNPNLYWYRQAAGRGLQLLFYSVGIGQISSEVPQNLSASRPQDRQFILSSKKLLLSDSGFYLCAWSPSSGGDNTQYFGPGTRLTVL.

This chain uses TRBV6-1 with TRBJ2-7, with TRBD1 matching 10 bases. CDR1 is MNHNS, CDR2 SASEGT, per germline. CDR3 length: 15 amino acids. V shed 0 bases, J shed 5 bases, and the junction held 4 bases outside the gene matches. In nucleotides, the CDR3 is TGTGCCAGCAGTGAAGCCGGGACAGGGGACGACGAGCAGTACTTC. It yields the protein CASSEAGTGDDEQYF.

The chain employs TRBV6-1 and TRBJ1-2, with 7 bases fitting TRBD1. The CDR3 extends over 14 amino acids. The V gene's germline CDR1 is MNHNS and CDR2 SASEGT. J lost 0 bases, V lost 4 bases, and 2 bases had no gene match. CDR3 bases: TGTGCCAGCAGTGGACAGGGAGCTAACTATGGCTACACCTTC. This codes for CASSGQGANYGYTF.

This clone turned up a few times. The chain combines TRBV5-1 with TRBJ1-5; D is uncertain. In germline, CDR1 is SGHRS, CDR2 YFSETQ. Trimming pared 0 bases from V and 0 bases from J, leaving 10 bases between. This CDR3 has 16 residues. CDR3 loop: CASSLAGGDSNQPQHF. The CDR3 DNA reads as TGCGCCAGCAGCTTGGCGGGCGGGGATAGCAATCAGCCCCAGCATTTT. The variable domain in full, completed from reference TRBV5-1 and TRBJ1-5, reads KAGVTQTPRYLIKTRGQQVTLSCSPISGHRSVSWYQQTPGQGLQFLFEYFSETQRNKGNFPGRFSGRQFSNSRSEMNVSTLELGDSALYLCASSLAGGDSNQPQHFGDGTRLSIL.

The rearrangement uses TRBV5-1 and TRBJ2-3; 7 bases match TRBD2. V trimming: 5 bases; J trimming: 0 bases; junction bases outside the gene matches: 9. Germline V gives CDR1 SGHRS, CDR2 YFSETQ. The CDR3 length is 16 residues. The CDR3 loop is CASSTWEGRSTDTQYF. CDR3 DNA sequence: TGCGCCAGCAGTACCTGGGAGGGCAGGAGCACAGATACGCAGTATTTT.

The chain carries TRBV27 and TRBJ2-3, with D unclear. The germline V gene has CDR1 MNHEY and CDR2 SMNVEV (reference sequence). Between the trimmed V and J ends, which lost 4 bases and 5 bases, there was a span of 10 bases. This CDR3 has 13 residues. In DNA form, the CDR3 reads TGTGCCAGCAGTTACACAGAGAAAGATACGCAGTATTTT. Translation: CASSYTEKDTQYF.

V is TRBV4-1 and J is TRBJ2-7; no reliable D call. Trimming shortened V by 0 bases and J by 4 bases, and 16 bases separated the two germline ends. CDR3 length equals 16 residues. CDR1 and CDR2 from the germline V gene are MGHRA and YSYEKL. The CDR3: CASSQEFDRGFYEQYF. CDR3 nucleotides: TGCGCCAGCAGCCAAGAATTCGATCGCGGCTTTTACGAGCAGTACTTC.

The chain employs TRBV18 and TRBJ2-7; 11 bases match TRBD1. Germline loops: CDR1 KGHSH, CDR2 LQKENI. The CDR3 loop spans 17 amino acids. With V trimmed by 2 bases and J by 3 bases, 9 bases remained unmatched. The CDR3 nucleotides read TGTGCCAGCTCACCATTCGGATTCGGGACAGGGGGCTACGAGCAGTACTTC. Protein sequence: CASSPFGFGTGGYEQYF.

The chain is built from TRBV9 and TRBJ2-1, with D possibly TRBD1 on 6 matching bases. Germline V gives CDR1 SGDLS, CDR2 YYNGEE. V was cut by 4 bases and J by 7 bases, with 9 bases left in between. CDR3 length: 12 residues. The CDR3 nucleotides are TGTGCCAGCAGCTCCCAGGGGAATGAGCAGTTCTTC. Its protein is CASSSQGNEQFF.